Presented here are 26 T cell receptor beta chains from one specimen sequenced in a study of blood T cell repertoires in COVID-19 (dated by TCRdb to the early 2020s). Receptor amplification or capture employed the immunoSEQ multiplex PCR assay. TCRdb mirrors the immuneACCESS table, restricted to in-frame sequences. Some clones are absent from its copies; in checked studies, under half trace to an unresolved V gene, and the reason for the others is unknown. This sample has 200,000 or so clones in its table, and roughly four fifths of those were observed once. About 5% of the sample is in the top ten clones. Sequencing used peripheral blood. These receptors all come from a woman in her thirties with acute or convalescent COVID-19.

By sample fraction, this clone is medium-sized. CDR3: CASSPNEATGGLRTDTQYF. The CDR3 nucleotides are TGTGCCAGCAGCCCGAATGAGGCGACAGGGGGCCTTCGCACAGATACGCAGTATTTT. This rearrangement joins TRBV4-2 to TRBJ2-3, with TRBD1 identical over 10 bases. With V trimmed by 4 bases and J by 1 base, 14 bases remained unmatched. Germline V CDR1 and CDR2: LGHNA, YNFKEQ. The CDR3 runs to 19 residues.

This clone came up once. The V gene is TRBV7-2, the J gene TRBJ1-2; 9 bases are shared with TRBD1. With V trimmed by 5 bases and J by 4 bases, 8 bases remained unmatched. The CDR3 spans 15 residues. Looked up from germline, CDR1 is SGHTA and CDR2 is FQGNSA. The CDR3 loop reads CASSITGGSSYGYTF. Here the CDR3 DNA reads TGTGCCAGCAGCATAACAGGGGGCTCCTCCTATGGCTACACCTTC.

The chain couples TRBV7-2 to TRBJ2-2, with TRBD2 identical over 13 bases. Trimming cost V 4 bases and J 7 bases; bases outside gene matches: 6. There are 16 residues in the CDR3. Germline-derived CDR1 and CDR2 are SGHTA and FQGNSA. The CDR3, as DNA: TGTGCCAGCAGCTCCACTAGCGGGAGGGCCTACGGGGAGCTGTTTTTT. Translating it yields CASSSTSGRAYGELFF.

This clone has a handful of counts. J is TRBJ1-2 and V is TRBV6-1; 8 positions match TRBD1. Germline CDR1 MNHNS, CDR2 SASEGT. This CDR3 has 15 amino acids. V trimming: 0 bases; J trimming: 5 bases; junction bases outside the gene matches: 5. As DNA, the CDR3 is TGTGCCAGCAGTGAAGCCACAGGGGGTTGGTATGGCTACACCTTC. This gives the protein CASSEATGGWYGYTF.

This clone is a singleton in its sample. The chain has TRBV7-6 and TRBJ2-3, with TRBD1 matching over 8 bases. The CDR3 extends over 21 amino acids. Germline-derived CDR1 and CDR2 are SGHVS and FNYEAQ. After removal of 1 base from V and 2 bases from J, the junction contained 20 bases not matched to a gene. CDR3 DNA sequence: TGTGCCAGCAGCTTAGAACCTCCTCACCCGGACAGGGAGAAACACACAGATACGCAGTATTTT. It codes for CASSLEPPHPDREKHTDTQYF.

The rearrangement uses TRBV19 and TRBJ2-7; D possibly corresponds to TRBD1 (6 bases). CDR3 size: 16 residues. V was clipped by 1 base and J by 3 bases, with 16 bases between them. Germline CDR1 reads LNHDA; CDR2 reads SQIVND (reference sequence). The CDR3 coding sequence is TGTGCCAGTAGTATAGTGTTGACAGGCGATTACTACGAGCAGTACTTC. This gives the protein CASSIVLTGDYYEQYF. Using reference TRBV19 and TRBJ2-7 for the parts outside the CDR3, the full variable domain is DGGITQSPKYLFRKEGQNVTLSCEQNLNHDAMYWYRQDPGQGLRLIYYSQIVNDFQKGDIAEGYSVSREKKESFPLTVTSAQKNPTAFYLCASSIVLTGDYYEQYFGPGTRLTVT.

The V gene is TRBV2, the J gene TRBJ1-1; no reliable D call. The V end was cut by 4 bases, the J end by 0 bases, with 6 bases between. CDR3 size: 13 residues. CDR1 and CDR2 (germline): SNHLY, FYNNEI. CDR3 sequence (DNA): TGTGCCAGCAGTGGCGGATTGAACACTGAAGCTTTCTTT. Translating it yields CASSGGLNTEAFF.

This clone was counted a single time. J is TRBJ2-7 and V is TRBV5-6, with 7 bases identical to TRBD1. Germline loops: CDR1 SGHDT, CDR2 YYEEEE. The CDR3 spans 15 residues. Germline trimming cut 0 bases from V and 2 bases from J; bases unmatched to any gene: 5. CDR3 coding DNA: TGTGCCAGCAGCTTGGGGGACAGCAACCCCTACGAGCAGTACTTC. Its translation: CASSLGDSNPYEQYF. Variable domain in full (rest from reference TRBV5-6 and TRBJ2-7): DAGVTQSPTHLIKTRGQQVTLRCSPKSGHDTVSWYQQALGQGPQFIFQYYEEEERQRGNFPDRFSGHQFPNYSSELNVNALLLGDSALYLCASSLGDSNPYEQYFGPGTRLTVT.

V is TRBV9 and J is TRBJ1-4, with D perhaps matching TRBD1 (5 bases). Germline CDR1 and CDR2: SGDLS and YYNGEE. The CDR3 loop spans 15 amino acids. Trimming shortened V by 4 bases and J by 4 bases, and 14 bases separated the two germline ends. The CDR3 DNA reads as TGTGCCAGCAGCCCAGACGGGGGGGTTAATGAAAAACTGTTTTTT. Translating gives CASSPDGGVNEKLFF. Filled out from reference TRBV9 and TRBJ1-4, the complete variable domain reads DSGVTQTPKHLITATGQRVTLRCSPRSGDLSVYWYQQSLDQGLQFLIQYYNGEERAKGNILERFSAQQFPDLHSELNLSSLELGDSALYFCASSPDGGVNEKLFFGSGTQLSVL.

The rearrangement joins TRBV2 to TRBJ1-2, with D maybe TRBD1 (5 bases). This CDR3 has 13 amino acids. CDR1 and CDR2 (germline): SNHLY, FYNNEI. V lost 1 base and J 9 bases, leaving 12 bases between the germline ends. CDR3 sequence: CASSEVIGVSYTF. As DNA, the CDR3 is TGTGCCAGCAGTGAAGTAATAGGGGTTAGCTACACCTTC.

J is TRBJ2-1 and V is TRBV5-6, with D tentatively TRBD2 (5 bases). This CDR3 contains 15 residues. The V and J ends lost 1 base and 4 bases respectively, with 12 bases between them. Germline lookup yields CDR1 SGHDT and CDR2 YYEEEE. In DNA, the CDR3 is TGTGCCAGCAGCTTGTATGGCCGACTATACAATGAGCAGTTCTTC. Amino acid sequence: CASSLYGRLYNEQFF. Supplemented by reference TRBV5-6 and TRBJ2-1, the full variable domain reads DAGVTQSPTHLIKTRGQQVTLRCSPKSGHDTVSWYQQALGQGPQFIFQYYEEEERQRGNFPDRFSGHQFPNYSSELNVNALLLGDSALYLCASSLYGRLYNEQFFGPGTRLTVL.

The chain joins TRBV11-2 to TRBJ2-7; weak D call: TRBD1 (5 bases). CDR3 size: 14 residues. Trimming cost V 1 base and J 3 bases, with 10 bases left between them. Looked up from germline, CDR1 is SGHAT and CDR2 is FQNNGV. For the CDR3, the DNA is TGTGCCAGCAGCTTAGCCGCAGGGAACTACGAGCAGTACTTC. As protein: CASSLAAGNYEQYF.

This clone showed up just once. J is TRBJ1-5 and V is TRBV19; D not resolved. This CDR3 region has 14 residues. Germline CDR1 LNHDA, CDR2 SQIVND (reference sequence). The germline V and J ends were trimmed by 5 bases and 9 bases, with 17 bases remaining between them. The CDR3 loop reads CASSPARAILPQHF. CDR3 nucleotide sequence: TGTGCCAGTAGTCCCGCCCGCGCAATATTGCCCCAGCATTTT.

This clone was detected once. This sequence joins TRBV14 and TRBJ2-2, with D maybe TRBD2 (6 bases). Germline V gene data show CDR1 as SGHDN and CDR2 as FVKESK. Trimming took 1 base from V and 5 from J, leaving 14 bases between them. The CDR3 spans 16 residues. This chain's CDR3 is CASSQGGTRRTGELFF. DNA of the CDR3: TGTGCCAGCAGCCAAGGAGGGACTCGAAGGACCGGGGAGCTGTTTTTT.

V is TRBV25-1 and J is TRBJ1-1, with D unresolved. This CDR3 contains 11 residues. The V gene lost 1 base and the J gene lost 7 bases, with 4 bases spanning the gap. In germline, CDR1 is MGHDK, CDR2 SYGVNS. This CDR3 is CASSESLEAFF. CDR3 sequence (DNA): TGTGCCAGCAGTGAATCCCTTGAAGCTTTCTTT.

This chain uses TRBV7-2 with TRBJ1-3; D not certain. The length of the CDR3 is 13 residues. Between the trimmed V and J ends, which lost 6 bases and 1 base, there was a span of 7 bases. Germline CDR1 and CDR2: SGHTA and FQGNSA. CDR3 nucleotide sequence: TGTGCCAGCAGTAATTTGTCTGGAAACACCATATATTTT. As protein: CASSNLSGNTIYF. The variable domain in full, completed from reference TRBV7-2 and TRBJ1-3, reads GAGVSQSPSNKVTEKGKDVELRCDPISGHTALYWYRQSLGQGLEFLIYFQGNSAPDKSGLPSDRFSAERTGGSVSTLTIQRTQQEDSAVYLCASSNLSGNTIYFGEGSWLTVV.

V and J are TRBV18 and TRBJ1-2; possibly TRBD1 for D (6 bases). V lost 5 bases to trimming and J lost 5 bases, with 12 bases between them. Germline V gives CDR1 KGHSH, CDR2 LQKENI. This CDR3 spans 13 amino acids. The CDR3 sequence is CASSEIQGYGYTF. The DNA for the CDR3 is TGTGCCAGCTCAGAAATACAGGGATATGGCTACACCTTC.

CDR3 nucleotide sequence: TGTGCCAGCAGCTACGCCGGGGGCTCCTACAATGAGCAGTTCTTC. It encodes CASSYAGGSYNEQFF. The chain couples TRBV28 to TRBJ2-1; D may be TRBD2 (6 bases). The V gene lost 6 bases and the J gene lost 0 bases, with 12 bases spanning the gap. The CDR3 is 15 residues long. The germline V gene has CDR1 MDHEN and CDR2 SYDVKM.

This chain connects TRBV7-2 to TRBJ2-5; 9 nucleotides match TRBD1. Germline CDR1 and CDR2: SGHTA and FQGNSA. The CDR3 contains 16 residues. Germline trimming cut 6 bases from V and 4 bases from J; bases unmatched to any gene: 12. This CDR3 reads CASSRPRDRAGETQYF. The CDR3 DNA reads TGTGCCAGCAGTCGTCCTCGGGACAGGGCGGGAGAGACCCAGTACTTC.

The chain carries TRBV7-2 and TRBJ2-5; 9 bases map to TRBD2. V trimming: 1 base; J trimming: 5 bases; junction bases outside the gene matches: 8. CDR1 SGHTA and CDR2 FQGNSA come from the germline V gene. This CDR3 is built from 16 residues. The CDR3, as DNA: TGTGCCAGCAGCTTAGTTTCGGGGACTAGCTTCGAGACCCAGTACTTC. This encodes CASSLVSGTSFETQYF.

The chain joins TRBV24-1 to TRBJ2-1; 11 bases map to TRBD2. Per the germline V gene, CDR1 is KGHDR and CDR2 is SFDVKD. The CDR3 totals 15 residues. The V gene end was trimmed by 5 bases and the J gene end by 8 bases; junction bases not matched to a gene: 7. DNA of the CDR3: TGTGCCACCAGTGTGGCACTAGCGGGAGTGCATGAGCAGTTCTTC. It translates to CATSVALAGVHEQFF.

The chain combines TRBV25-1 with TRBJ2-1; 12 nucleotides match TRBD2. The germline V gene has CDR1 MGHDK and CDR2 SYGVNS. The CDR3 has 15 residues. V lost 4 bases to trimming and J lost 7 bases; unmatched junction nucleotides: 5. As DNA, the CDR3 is TGTGCCAGCAGTGCCTCTAGCGGGAGGGTAAATGAGCAGTTCTTC. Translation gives CASSASSGRVNEQFF.

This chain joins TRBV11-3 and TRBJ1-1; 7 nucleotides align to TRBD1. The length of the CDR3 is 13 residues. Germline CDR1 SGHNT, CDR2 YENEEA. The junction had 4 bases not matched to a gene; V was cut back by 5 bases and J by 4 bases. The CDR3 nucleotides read TGTGCCAGCAGCCACAGGGGAAGCACTGAAGCTTTCTTT. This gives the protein CASSHRGSTEAFF. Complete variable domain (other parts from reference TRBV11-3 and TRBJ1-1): EAGVVQSPRYKIIEKKQPVAFWCNPISGHNTLYWYLQNLGQGPELLIRYENEEAVDDSQLPKDRFSAERLKGVDSTLKIQPAELGDSAVYLCASSHRGSTEAFFGQGTRLTVV.

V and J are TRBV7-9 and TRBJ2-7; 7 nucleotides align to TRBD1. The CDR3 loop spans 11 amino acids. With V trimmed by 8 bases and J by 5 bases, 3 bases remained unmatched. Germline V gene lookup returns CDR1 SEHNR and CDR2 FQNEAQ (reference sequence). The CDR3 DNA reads TGTGCCAGCGGAACAGGGGACGAGCAGTACTTC. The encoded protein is CASGTGDEQYF.

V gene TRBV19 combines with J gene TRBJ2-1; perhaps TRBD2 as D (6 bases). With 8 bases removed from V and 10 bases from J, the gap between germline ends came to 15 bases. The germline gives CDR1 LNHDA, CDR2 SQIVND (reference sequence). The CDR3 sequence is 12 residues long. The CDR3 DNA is TGTGCCAGTGCCACTTTACGGGGGGAGCAGTTCTTC. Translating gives CASATLRGEQFF.

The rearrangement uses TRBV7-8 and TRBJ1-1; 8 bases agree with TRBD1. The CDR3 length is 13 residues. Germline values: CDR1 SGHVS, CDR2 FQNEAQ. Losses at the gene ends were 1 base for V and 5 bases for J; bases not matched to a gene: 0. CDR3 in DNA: TGTGCCAGCAGCTTAGACAGGGGGACTGAAGCTTTCTTT. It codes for CASSLDRGTEAFF.